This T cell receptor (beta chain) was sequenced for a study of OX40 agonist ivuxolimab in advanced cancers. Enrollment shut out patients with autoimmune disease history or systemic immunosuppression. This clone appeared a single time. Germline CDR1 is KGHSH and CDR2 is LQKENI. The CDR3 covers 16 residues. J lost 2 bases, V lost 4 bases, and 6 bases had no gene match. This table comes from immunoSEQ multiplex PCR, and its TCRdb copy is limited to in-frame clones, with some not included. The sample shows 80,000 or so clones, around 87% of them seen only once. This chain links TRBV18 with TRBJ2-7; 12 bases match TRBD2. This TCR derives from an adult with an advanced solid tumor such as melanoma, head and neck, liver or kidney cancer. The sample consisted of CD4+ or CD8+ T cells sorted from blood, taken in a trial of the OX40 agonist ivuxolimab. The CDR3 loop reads CASSQPWTSGTYEQYF. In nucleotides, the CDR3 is TGTGCCAGCTCACAACCCTGGACTAGCGGGACCTACGAGCAGTACTTC.